Listed below are T cell receptor beta chains from one sample, sequenced in a study of spatial heterogeneity in lung cancer. Via MiXCR, TCRdb re-called the 5' RACE reads, giving one row per CDR3 protein. The sample records tens of thousands of distinct CDR3 sequences, roughly 13% being singletons. Material: PBMCs, obtained at surgery. These receptors all stem from a male donor with early-stage non-small cell lung cancer. CDR3s include the opening cysteine and the closing phenylalanine or tryptophan. The D gene is left open where the match is weak. A clone size is listed for some rows: how often the clone was seen (once, few, many), or a class if it is expanded.

v_gene: TRBV12-3/TRBV12-4
j_gene: TRBJ2-1
abundance: few
d_gene: NA
CDR3nt: TGTGCCAGCAGTTTTAACGACCGGGGGAGTGAGCAGTTCTTC
CDR3aa: CASSFNDRGSEQFF

v_gene: TRBV20-1
j_gene: TRBJ2-3
abundance: few
d_gene: TRBD2
CDR3nt: TGCAGTGCTTCCTCTGGACTAGCGGGCTCGGGGTCCACAGATACGCAGTATTTT
CDR3aa: CSASSGLAGSGSTDTQYF

v_gene: TRBV5-1
j_gene: TRBJ1-1
abundance: NA
d_gene: TRBD1
CDR3nt: TGCGCCAGCAGTCCGGGACAGCCGAACACTGGAGCTTTCTTT
CDR3aa: CASSPGQPNTGAFF

v_gene: TRBV6-1
j_gene: TRBJ1-1
abundance: few
d_gene: TRBD1
CDR3nt: TGTGCCAGCAGTGGGACAGGGTTTCCCGCTGAAGCTTTCTTT
CDR3aa: CASSGTGFPAEAFF

v_gene: TRBV6-1
j_gene: TRBJ2-5
abundance: few
d_gene: NA
CDR3nt: TGTGCCAGCAAGATACCGGCTTACCAAGAGACCCAGTACTTC
CDR3aa: CASKIPAYQETQYF

v_gene: TRBV5-1
j_gene: TRBJ2-3
abundance: few
d_gene: TRBD2
CDR3nt: TGCGCCAGCAATAGCCAGCGGGGGCACACAGATACGCAGTATTTT
CDR3aa: CASNSQRGHTDTQYF

v_gene: TRBV20-1
j_gene: TRBJ1-1
abundance: NA
d_gene: NA
CDR3nt: TGCAGTGCTACAACGGTGAACACTGAAGCTTTCTTT
CDR3aa: CSATTVNTEAFF

v_gene: TRBV6-1
j_gene: TRBJ2-1
abundance: NA
d_gene: NA
CDR3nt: TGTGCCAACAGACGACTAGGGGGCAATGAGCAGTTCTTC
CDR3aa: CANRRLGGNEQFF

v_gene: TRBV7-8
j_gene: TRBJ2-7
abundance: few
d_gene: TRBD1
CDR3nt: TGTGCCAGCAGTACAGGGGCCCCTCCGAACGAGCAGTACTTC
CDR3aa: CASSTGAPPNEQYF

v_gene: TRBV12-3/TRBV12-4
j_gene: TRBJ2-6
abundance: NA
d_gene: NA
CDR3nt: TGTGCCAGCGTACGCTTTGGGGCCAACGTCCTGACTTTC
CDR3aa: CASVRFGANVLTF

v_gene: TRBV9
j_gene: TRBJ1-2
abundance: few
d_gene: NA
CDR3nt: TGTGCCAGCAGCGCGACAAGGGACCCCGATGGCTACACCTTC
CDR3aa: CASSATRDPDGYTF

v_gene: TRBV29-1
j_gene: TRBJ1-1
abundance: NA
d_gene: TRBD1
CDR3nt: TGCAGCGTTGAGAAACAGGGGGACACTGAAGCTTTCTTT
CDR3aa: CSVEKQGDTEAFF

v_gene: TRBV29-1
j_gene: TRBJ2-1
abundance: NA
d_gene: TRBD2
CDR3nt: TGCAGCGCCAAACCTAGCGGGAGGGAGGGTGAGCAGTTCTTC
CDR3aa: CSAKPSGREGEQFF

v_gene: TRBV7-8
j_gene: TRBJ1-1
abundance: few
d_gene: TRBD1
CDR3nt: TGTGCCAGCAGTTACAACGACAGGGGGAACACTGAAGCTTTCTTT
CDR3aa: CASSYNDRGNTEAFF

v_gene: TRBV29-1
j_gene: TRBJ2-3
abundance: NA
d_gene: TRBD2
CDR3nt: TGCAGCGCGGGGGGGGGCCAAGGTGCAGATACGCAGTATTTT
CDR3aa: CSAGGGQGADTQYF

v_gene: TRBV14
j_gene: TRBJ1-1
abundance: NA
d_gene: NA
CDR3nt: TGTGCCAGCAGCCAAGATGCAGTTAACACTGAAGCTTTCTTT
CDR3aa: CASSQDAVNTEAFF

v_gene: TRBV11-2
j_gene: TRBJ1-1
abundance: few
d_gene: NA
CDR3nt: TGTGCCAGCAGCTTACAGGGTTTTGACACTGAAGCTTTCTTT
CDR3aa: CASSLQGFDTEAFF

v_gene: TRBV7-9
j_gene: TRBJ2-6
abundance: NA
d_gene: NA
CDR3nt: TGTGCCAGCAGTTCCGCAGGAGCTGGGGCCAACGTCCTGACTTTC
CDR3aa: CASSSAGAGANVLTF

v_gene: TRBV9
j_gene: TRBJ2-5
abundance: few
d_gene: NA
CDR3nt: TGTGCCAGCAGCGTAGGGGGCTTGGGGCTCCAAGAGACCCAGTACTTC
CDR3aa: CASSVGGLGLQETQYF

v_gene: TRBV11-2
j_gene: TRBJ2-6
abundance: NA
d_gene: NA
CDR3nt: TGTGCCAGCAGCCAAGGAGGCTCTGGGGCCAACGTCCTGACTTTC
CDR3aa: CASSQGGSGANVLTF

v_gene: TRBV5-6
j_gene: TRBJ2-2
abundance: NA
d_gene: NA
CDR3nt: TGTGCCAGCAGCCCAGGACAGACCGGGGAGCTGTTTTTT
CDR3aa: CASSPGQTGELFF

v_gene: TRBV10-2
j_gene: TRBJ2-1
abundance: few
d_gene: NA
CDR3nt: TGCGCCAGCTCGCAAGGCCAGCAGTTCTTC
CDR3aa: CASSQGQQFF

v_gene: TRBV29-1
j_gene: TRBJ2-7
abundance: many
d_gene: NA
CDR3nt: TGCAGCGTCCGGGACGGAGCCGGCGTGATGGACGAGCAGTACTTC
CDR3aa: CSVRDGAGVMDEQYF

v_gene: TRBV20-1
j_gene: TRBJ2-2
abundance: few
d_gene: NA
CDR3nt: TGCAGTGCTAGAGTGAGGGCAAGGACCGGGGAGCTGTTTTTT
CDR3aa: CSARVRARTGELFF

v_gene: TRBV6-2/TRBV6-3
j_gene: TRBJ2-7
abundance: once
d_gene: NA
CDR3nt: TGTGCCAGCAGTCTTCAAACACGGGCCCCTGGTAACGAGCAGTACTTC
CDR3aa: CASSLQTRAPGNEQYF

v_gene: TRBV20-1
j_gene: TRBJ2-3
abundance: many
d_gene: NA
CDR3nt: TGCAGTGCTAGAGATCCCAAGGGTAGCGCTATCACAGATACGCAGTATTTT
CDR3aa: CSARDPKGSAITDTQYF

v_gene: TRBV2
j_gene: TRBJ2-1
abundance: few
d_gene: TRBD2
CDR3nt: TGTGCCAGCAGTGGGATTTACTCTAGCGGGAGTTCCTACAATGAGCAGTTCTTC
CDR3aa: CASSGIYSSGSSYNEQFF

v_gene: TRBV3-1
j_gene: TRBJ2-2
abundance: NA
d_gene: NA
CDR3nt: TGTGCCAGCAGCCAAGATTATGGGGAGCTGTTTTTT
CDR3aa: CASSQDYGELFF

v_gene: TRBV3-1
j_gene: TRBJ1-2
abundance: NA
d_gene: NA
CDR3nt: TGTGCCAGCAGCCCTTTGGGGAAGCATGGCTACACCTTC
CDR3aa: CASSPLGKHGYTF

v_gene: TRBV7-9
j_gene: TRBJ2-7
abundance: few
d_gene: NA
CDR3nt: TGTGCCAGCAGCCAAGGGGGGGGATTTGACGAGCAGTACTTC
CDR3aa: CASSQGGGFDEQYF

v_gene: TRBV6-6
j_gene: TRBJ1-2
abundance: many
d_gene: TRBD1
CDR3nt: TGTGCCAGCAGAATGACAGGGGAGGAAGGCTACACCTTC
CDR3aa: CASRMTGEEGYTF

v_gene: TRBV30
j_gene: TRBJ2-1
abundance: few
d_gene: TRBD2
CDR3nt: TGTGCCTTAATACCCGGGACTAGCGGGGGGGCCTCTAAGAATGAGCAGTTCTTC
CDR3aa: CALIPGTSGGASKNEQFF

v_gene: TRBV12-3/TRBV12-4
j_gene: TRBJ1-2
abundance: NA
d_gene: NA
CDR3nt: TGTGCCAGCAGTTTTGGCCCTCTGCACTATGGCTACACCTTC
CDR3aa: CASSFGPLHYGYTF

v_gene: TRBV6-5
j_gene: TRBJ2-5
abundance: once
d_gene: TRBD2
CDR3nt: TGTGCCAGCAGTTCCCCTAGCGGGGGTGGAGAGACCCAGTACTTC
CDR3aa: CASSSPSGGGETQYF

v_gene: TRBV19
j_gene: TRBJ1-5
abundance: NA
d_gene: NA
CDR3nt: TGTGCCAGTAGTAGCCCAGGCAATCAGCCCCAGCATTTT
CDR3aa: CASSSPGNQPQHF

v_gene: TRBV6-1
j_gene: TRBJ2-7
abundance: NA
d_gene: NA
CDR3nt: TGTGCCAGCAGTGTAGAAAACGGCCCTCCCTACGAGCAGTACTTC
CDR3aa: CASSVENGPPYEQYF

v_gene: TRBV20-1
j_gene: TRBJ2-4
abundance: NA
d_gene: TRBD1
CDR3nt: TGCAGTGCCCACGGGACAGGGAATGATTTTCAGTACTTC
CDR3aa: CSAHGTGNDFQYF

v_gene: TRBV2
j_gene: TRBJ2-7
abundance: many
d_gene: TRBD2
CDR3nt: TGTGCCAGCAGTTCCGGACTAGCGGGAGGTGAGCAGTACTTC
CDR3aa: CASSSGLAGGEQYF

v_gene: TRBV5-1
j_gene: TRBJ2-1
abundance: few
d_gene: TRBD2
CDR3nt: TGCGCCAGCAGCCTTGGGACTAGCGGGGGAGTCGATGAGCAGTTCTTC
CDR3aa: CASSLGTSGGVDEQFF

v_gene: TRBV11-2
j_gene: TRBJ1-2
abundance: many
d_gene: NA
CDR3nt: TGTGCCAGCAGCCTAAGGACTGGTGGCTACACCTTC
CDR3aa: CASSLRTGGYTF

v_gene: TRBV7-9
j_gene: TRBJ1-1
abundance: NA
d_gene: NA
CDR3nt: TGTGCCAGCAGCTCTACGGCCCAGGGGACTGAAGCTTTCTTT
CDR3aa: CASSSTAQGTEAFF

v_gene: TRBV29-1
j_gene: TRBJ2-7
abundance: NA
d_gene: NA
CDR3nt: TGCAGCGTTGCACGGGGCAGCGGCTACGAGCAGTACTTC
CDR3aa: CSVARGSGYEQYF

v_gene: TRBV10-3
j_gene: TRBJ1-5
abundance: NA
d_gene: NA
CDR3nt: TGTGCCATCAGTGAGTCGAGAGGGGGTGCGGTTCAGCCCCAGCATTTT
CDR3aa: CAISESRGGAVQPQHF

v_gene: TRBV7-3
j_gene: TRBJ2-1
abundance: many
d_gene: TRBD2
CDR3nt: TGTGCCAGCAGCTTAATAGCGGGGGGAACCAATGAGCAGTTCTTC
CDR3aa: CASSLIAGGTNEQFF

v_gene: TRBV11-2
j_gene: TRBJ1-6
abundance: NA
d_gene: TRBD1
CDR3nt: TGTGCCAGCAGCTTAGCCCTGGAGGGGGCAGGTTCACCCCTCCACTTT
CDR3aa: CASSLALEGAGSPLHF

v_gene: TRBV29-1
j_gene: TRBJ2-4
abundance: many
d_gene: NA
CDR3nt: TGCAGCGTCTTCCACGGACCGCTAAACATTCAGTACTTC
CDR3aa: CSVFHGPLNIQYF

v_gene: TRBV19
j_gene: TRBJ2-7
abundance: few
d_gene: NA
CDR3nt: TGTGCCAGTAGTATAAAGGCCGGAAGCTCCTACGAGCAGTACTTC
CDR3aa: CASSIKAGSSYEQYF

v_gene: TRBV4-1
j_gene: TRBJ2-1
abundance: few
d_gene: NA
CDR3nt: TGCGCCAGCAGCCAAGAGGGCATTAGCTCCTACAATGAGCAGTTCTTC
CDR3aa: CASSQEGISSYNEQFF

v_gene: TRBV29-1
j_gene: TRBJ2-1
abundance: NA
d_gene: TRBD2
CDR3nt: TGCAGCGTTGAGAGGTTTGCGGGGGGGATCAATGAGCAGTTCTTC
CDR3aa: CSVERFAGGINEQFF

v_gene: TRBV21-1
j_gene: TRBJ2-3
abundance: few
d_gene: NA
CDR3nt: TGTGCCACCAACGGGACAGTCGTCTCAGATACGCAGTATTTT
CDR3aa: CATNGTVVSDTQYF

v_gene: TRBV10-3
j_gene: TRBJ2-7
abundance: many
d_gene: NA
CDR3nt: TGTGCCATCACCCGTGGCGGGGACTTCTACGAGCAGTACTTC
CDR3aa: CAITRGGDFYEQYF

v_gene: TRBV20-1
j_gene: TRBJ2-5
abundance: NA
d_gene: NA
CDR3nt: TGCAGTGCGCCGGGTCTAGCGTTCCAAGAGACCCAGTACTTC
CDR3aa: CSAPGLAFQETQYF

v_gene: TRBV20-1
j_gene: TRBJ1-2
abundance: many
d_gene: NA
CDR3nt: TGCAGTGCTAGAGATAGAGGCAGGATAGGTGGCTACACCTTC
CDR3aa: CSARDRGRIGGYTF

v_gene: TRBV2
j_gene: TRBJ1-2
abundance: few
d_gene: NA
CDR3nt: TGTGCCAGCAGTGAACAGGGGCCCCTCAACTATGGCTACACCTTC
CDR3aa: CASSEQGPLNYGYTF

v_gene: TRBV5-1
j_gene: TRBJ1-1
abundance: many
d_gene: NA
CDR3nt: TGCGCCAGCAGCGAAGGCAAAACGGCTTTCTTT
CDR3aa: CASSEGKTAFF

v_gene: TRBV30
j_gene: TRBJ2-3
abundance: NA
d_gene: TRBD2
CDR3nt: TGTGCCTGGAAAGCGGGGTCCACAGATACGCAGTATTTT
CDR3aa: CAWKAGSTDTQYF

v_gene: TRBV3-1
j_gene: TRBJ2-2
abundance: NA
d_gene: NA
CDR3nt: TGTGCCAGCAGACCTTCAGGGGTATGGGCCGGGGAGCTGTTTTTT
CDR3aa: CASRPSGVWAGELFF